The T cell receptor (beta chain) under discussion was sequenced for a study of pediatric ulcerative colitis. The CDR3 consists of 12 residues. Germline V gene lookup returns CDR1 MDHEN and CDR2 SYDVKM. Trimming took 8 bases from V and 5 from J, leaving 12 bases between them. This table comes from immunoSEQ multiplex PCR, and its TCRdb copy is limited to in-frame clones, with some not included. Of 12,000 to 15,000 clones listed, just under 90% are singletons. The receptor was isolated from a boy aged 10-17 years with moderate ulcerative colitis. The sample consisted of blood. The rearrangement links TRBV28 to TRBJ2-5; TRBD1 is a possible D gene (6 bases). CDR3: CASLSGAETQYF. CDR3 coding DNA: TGTGCCAGCCTGTCAGGGGCGGAGACCCAGTACTTC.